This T cell receptor (beta chain) was recorded in a study of blood T cell repertoires in COVID-19 (dated by TCRdb to 2020 to 2021). Notes on the research overall: Samples covering the acute and convalescent phases of COVID-19 were provided by collaborators in the United States, Italy and Spain. Subjects who had been exposed to COVID-19, were actively infected with it, or had recovered from it provided the deeply sampled blood TCRbeta repertoires that made up the dataset. Where available, HLA class I and class II types were obtained from metadata supplied by the sample provider rather than from assay-based typing. The repertoires were made available in a free public database intended to serve as a resource for research on the immune response to SARS-CoV-2. The samples were drawn from the first 160 participants of the ongoing ImmuneRACE study and from over 950 subjects provided by 6 global collaborators. Nearly every sample came with metadata listing a de-identified subject ID, COVID-19 status, age in years and sex. The prospective study material was composed of cDNA or gDNA derived from T cells, B-cell-depleted T cells, or PBMCs. What the authors observed across the whole study: The quantity of clinical and demographic metadata differed by source and by participant and was supplied without curation.

In the case of this clone: Its antigen is still unknown. No clone much larger than this one lies a single base away; base qualities are absent.

The CDR1 and CDR2 encoded by the germline V gene are SGHDN and FVKESK. Germline trimming amounts to 4 bases on V and 2 bases on J, with 11 as the count of junction bases outside the gene matches. The CDR3 holds 16 amino acids from the cysteine to the phenylalanine. Only CDR3 DNA remains: 48 bases, in frame from the first base. TCRbeta CDR3 regions were amplified from genomic DNA by means of the immunoSEQ Assay, a bias-controlled multiplex PCR. The paper's data handling went like this. The number of nucleated cells in each sample was estimated by amplification of reference gene primers within the assay. To quantify the absolute abundance of each unique TCRbeta CDR3 rearrangement, sequence reads were collapsed and filtered. For each sample, productive Simpson clonality was calculated by taking the square root of Simpson's diversity index across productive rearrangements. Here the immuneACCESS table is served through TCRdb, limited to in-frame sequences with V and J called. Missing clones are a known gap in these copies; in checked studies unresolved V genes cover under half, and the rest lacks a known reason. That table is the source of V, J and clone size, and D and trimming were worked out from the DNA. This sample is represented by around 260,000 clones; around nine tenths of them were singletons. The top ten hold roughly 10% of the sample.

One collaborating source in Seattle enrolled patients while the patients were actively infected and followed the patients over time throughout the course of disease. Whole blood was collected in K2EDTA tubes by collaborating institutions according to the institutions' own protocols. For TCRbeta analysis, collaborator samples were shipped as frozen whole blood, as isolated PBMCs, or as DNA extracted from either sample type. Recombination connected TRBV14 to TRBJ2-7, with 7 bases in between that match TRBD2. This receptor was obtained from a woman in her 70s with COVID-19, enrolled during active disease. Specimen: peripheral blood. CDR3 protein: CASSPLLGRATYEQYF. The base sequence is TGTGCCAGCAGCCCCCTCCTGGGGAGGGCCACCTACGAGCAGTACTTC.